Listed below are T cell receptor beta chains from one sample, sequenced in a study of T cell responses to AZD1222 COVID-19 vaccine. The data were produced by immunoSEQ multiplex PCR, yet TCRdb's version contains in-frame clones alone and is incomplete. The sample has some 150,000 clones; about 93% are singletons. This specimen consisted of peripheral blood, obtained on day 0 of AZD1222 vaccination. These receptors all stem from an adult in good health. Both conserved end residues are trimmed from each CDR3. Fields, in order: clone size, J gene, V gene, CDR3 protein. Clone size, where shown, is once, few, many, or a class for clones that have expanded.

>NA|TRBJ2-1|TRBV7-2
ASSTTSGSGPEQF
>NA|TRBJ2-3|TRBV5-5
ASSLWTSGSDTQY
>NA|TRBJ1-2|TRBV6-5
ASSYSQGAGNYGYT
>NA|TRBJ2-1|TRBV9
ASRGGGQGVYNEQF
>NA|TRBJ1-1|TRBV5-1
ASSFQGQGATEAF
>NA|TRBJ2-3|TRBV15
ATSRREGGTDTQY
>NA|TRBJ1-3|TRBV12-3/TRBV12-4
ASSRTERNTIY
>NA|TRBJ2-7|TRBV15
ATSRAGTGNEQY
>NA|TRBJ1-2|TRBV27
ASSLTGSYGYT
>once|TRBJ2-1|TRBV6-6
ATHGTSGTSYNEQF
>NA|TRBJ2-3|TRBV5-1
ASSLAGQGASTQY
>NA|TRBJ1-4|TRBV2
ASSGRRDEKLF
>NA|TRBJ1-2|TRBV9
ASSPLTLDGYT
>NA|TRBJ1-5|TRBV7-2
ASSFGISTGNQPQH
>NA|TRBJ1-5|TRBV2
ASSDWVGENQPQH
>NA|TRBJ2-1|TRBV2
ASSPRRDQRDNEQF
>NA|TRBJ2-7|TRBV5-4
ASSSDYEQY
>NA|TRBJ1-5|TRBV6-4
ASSQDSNQPQH
>NA|TRBJ2-1|TRBV19
ASSILGTGDNEQF
>NA|TRBJ1-5|TRBV16
ASSLPSQPQH
>NA|TRBJ2-1|TRBV10-3
AISVDSPGNEQF
>NA|TRBJ1-1|TRBV12-3/TRBV12-4
ASSYLAEAF
>NA|TRBJ1-1|TRBV7-8
ASSLSFTEAF
>once|TRBJ2-3|TRBV5-6
ASSLDRVVWTDTQY
>NA|TRBJ1-4|TRBV19
ASSDRPLNLATNEKLF
>NA|TRBJ2-5|TRBV4-3
ASSQGAGVRETQY
>NA|TRBJ2-7|TRBV20-1
SAPYLDEQY
>NA|TRBJ2-2|TRBV6-5
ASSYMGGRNTGELF
>once|TRBJ1-1|TRBV6-2/TRBV6-3
ASSHDPLQGGYTEAF
>NA|TRBJ2-7|TRBV29-1
SGLSGEGEQY
>NA|TRBJ2-3|TRBV4-3
ASSQDLLGAGWTDTQY
>NA|TRBJ2-7|TRBV7-2
ASSLQGAVAYEQY
>NA|TRBJ1-1|TRBV7-2
ASSFGSLFHLNTEAF
>once|TRBJ1-5|TRBV19
ASSIDGTAPGQPQH
>NA|TRBJ2-3|TRBV19
ASSNPRRGGTDTQY
>NA|TRBJ2-3|TRBV15
ATSRELAGVSGTDTQY
>NA|TRBJ1-4|TRBV28
ASSFRGPYEKLF
>NA|TRBJ2-1|TRBV11-3
ASSLGTSSYNEQF
>NA|TRBJ2-1|TRBV6-2/TRBV6-3
ASSPGLGGF
>NA|TRBJ2-2|TRBV7-9
ASSTSLRGNTGELF
>NA|TRBJ2-6|TRBV5-1
ASSPGGEFAYGANVLT
>NA|TRBJ1-1|TRBV4-2
ASSQIGQASEAF
>NA|TRBJ1-4|TRBV10-3
AISAGTVNEKLF
>NA|TRBJ2-3|TRBV7-2
ASSFGLATSTDTQY
>NA|TRBJ1-2|TRBV7-9
ASSPRSFSQGHGYT
>NA|TRBJ2-7|TRBV28
ASISGTDGEQY
>NA|TRBJ1-5|TRBV5-8
ASSPGTGGHQPQH
>NA|TRBJ2-1|TRBV19
ASSFQSSSYNEQF
>NA|TRBJ2-1|TRBV11-3
ASSLKRAGDEQF
>few|TRBJ2-5|TRBV7-3
ASSPQNSGGQTQY
>NA|TRBJ1-5|TRBV12-3/TRBV12-4
ASSHNSNQPQH
>few|TRBJ2-1|TRBV28
ASSLLQGAPGNEQF
>NA|TRBJ2-1|TRBV19
ASRHTGENEQF